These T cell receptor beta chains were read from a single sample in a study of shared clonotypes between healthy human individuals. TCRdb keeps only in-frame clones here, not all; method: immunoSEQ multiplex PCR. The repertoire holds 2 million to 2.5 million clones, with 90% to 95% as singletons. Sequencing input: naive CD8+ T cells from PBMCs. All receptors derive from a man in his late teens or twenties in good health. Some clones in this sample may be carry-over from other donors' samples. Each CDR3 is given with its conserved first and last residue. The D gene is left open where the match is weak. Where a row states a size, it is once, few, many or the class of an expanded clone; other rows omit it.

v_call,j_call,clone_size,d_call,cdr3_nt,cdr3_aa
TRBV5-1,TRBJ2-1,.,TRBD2,TGCGCCAGCAGCTCGCCGGGACTAGTGTACAATGAGCAGTTCTTC,CASSSPGLVYNEQFF
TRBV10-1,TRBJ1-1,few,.,TGCGCCAGCCCAACGGGACATAGCATGAACACTGAAGCTTTCTTT,CASPTGHSMNTEAFF
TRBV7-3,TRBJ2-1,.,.,TGTGCCAGCAGCACCGGTGAAGGGTATGAGCAGTTCTTC,CASSTGEGYEQFF
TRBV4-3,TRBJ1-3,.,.,TGCGCCAGCAGCCAAGGACTGCTGAAAGAAGCCATATATTTT,CASSQGLLKEAIYF
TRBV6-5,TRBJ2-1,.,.,TGTGCCAGCAGTTACAACGTACTCACCTACAATGAGCAGTTCTTC,CASSYNVLTYNEQFF
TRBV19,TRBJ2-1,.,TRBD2,TGTGCCAGTAGTATAGATCTAAGCGGGAGCTACAATGAGCAGTTCTTC,CASSIDLSGSYNEQFF
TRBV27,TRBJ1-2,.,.,TGTGCCAGCAGTTTATGGGGGGGGACGGACGGCTACACCTTC,CASSLWGGTDGYTF
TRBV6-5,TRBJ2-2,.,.,TGTGCCAGCACAGATGGGAACACCGGGGAGCTGTTTTTT,CASTDGNTGELFF
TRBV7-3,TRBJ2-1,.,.,TGTGCCAGCAGGGTAAATGGGGCGGGCCCTCCATACAATGAGCAGTTCTTC,CASRVNGAGPPYNEQFF
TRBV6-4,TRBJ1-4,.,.,TGTGCCAGCAGTGAGACGGCTCACGGTGAAAAACTGTTTTTT,CASSETAHGEKLFF
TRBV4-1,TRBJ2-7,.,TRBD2,TGCGCCAGCAGCCGCGGGACTAGCGCCTCCTACGAGCAGTACTTC,CASSRGTSASYEQYF
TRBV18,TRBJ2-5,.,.,TGTGCCAGCTCACCAGTTGACAGCAGACTTCAAGAGACCCAGTACTTC,CASSPVDSRLQETQYF
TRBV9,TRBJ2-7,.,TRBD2,TGTGCCAGCAGCGTTAGCGGGGGGATCTACGAGCAGTACTTC,CASSVSGGIYEQYF
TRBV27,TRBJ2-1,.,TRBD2,TGTGCCAGCCGACTAGCGGGAGGGCCCAGGGAGCAGTTCTTC,CASRLAGGPREQFF